The next 9 T cell receptor beta chains were all read from a single sample in a study of technical replicates of blood from a handful of donors. Sequencing was performed with immunoSEQ multiplex PCR; in TCRdb, only in-frame clones are kept and a portion is missing. The data hold tens of thousands of clones, with about 92% observed a single time. The specimen sequenced was T cells isolated from PBMCs. Source of these receptors: a human donor in good health.

This chain joins TRBV11-2 and TRBJ2-5, with D hard to call. Germline assignment: CDR1 SGHAT and CDR2 FQNNGV. V lost 4 bases and J lost 4, with 4 bases in between. This CDR3 is built from 11 residues. Written as DNA, the CDR3 is TGTGCCAGCAGCTACAGAGAGACCCAGTACTTC. Residues: CASSYRETQYF.

This clone was seen a single time. The J gene is TRBJ1-2, the V gene TRBV6-5; D might be TRBD1 (6 bases). Germline V CDR1 and CDR2: MNHEY, SVGAGI. There are 13 residues in the CDR3. Trimming cost V 7 bases and J 7 bases, with 16 bases left between them. DNA for the CDR3: TGTGCCAGCACCCCTACGGGGGGCCCTGGCTACACCTTC. Translation: CASTPTGGPGYTF.

This chain connects TRBV27 to TRBJ2-7, with TRBD2 matching 7 bases. The V gene's germline CDR1 is MNHEY and CDR2 SMNVEV (reference sequence). V gave up 8 bases and J gave up 6 bases; unmatched junction bases: 19. The CDR3 contains 16 residues. This CDR3 is CASPSPLTSSFGEQYF. The CDR3, as DNA: TGTGCCAGCCCGAGTCCTCTGACTAGCTCGTTTGGCGAGCAGTACTTC.

The CDR3 is CATSRDVGGQGATNEKLFF. The CDR3, as DNA: TGTGCCACCAGCAGAGATGTAGGGGGACAGGGGGCGACTAATGAAAAACTGTTTTTT. The rearrangement joins TRBV15 to TRBJ1-4; 12 bases agree with TRBD1. From germline, CDR1 is LNHNV and CDR2 YYDKDF (reference sequence). V lost 0 bases to trimming and J lost 2 bases; unmatched junction nucleotides: 7. CDR3 length: 19 amino acids.

The gene calls are TRBV11-3 and TRBJ2-7; 7 bases map to TRBD1. The CDR3 loop spans 13 amino acids. J lost 7 bases, V lost 4 bases, and 7 bases had no gene match. Germline V lookup: CDR1 SGHNT, CDR2 YENEEA. CDR3 protein: CASSSTGVGEQYF. In nucleotides, the CDR3 is TGTGCCAGCAGCTCTACAGGGGTGGGTGAGCAGTACTTC.

The chain combines TRBV4-2 with TRBJ2-7, with a weak D call TRBD1 (5 bases). Trimming took 4 bases from V and 6 from J, leaving 10 bases between them. The germline V gene encodes CDR1 LGHNA and CDR2 YNFKEQ. The CDR3 extends over 12 amino acids. CDR3 loop: CASSPRVGEQYF. For the CDR3, the DNA is TGTGCCAGCAGCCCCAGGGTTGGCGAGCAGTACTTC.

The CDR3 sequence is CASSSSASVLYEQYF. The CDR3 DNA sequence: TGTGCCAGCAGTTCGTCTGCTAGCGTACTCTACGAGCAGTACTTC. The rearrangement joins TRBV28 to TRBJ2-7, with D possibly being TRBD2 (6 bases). CDR3 size: 15 residues. The germline V gene has CDR1 MDHEN and CDR2 SYDVKM. V shed 4 bases and J shed 3 bases, with 16 bases lying between them.

The rearrangement joins TRBV28 to TRBJ1-5; the match to TRBD1 covers 9 bases. The CDR3 is 14 residues long. The junction had 5 bases not matched to a gene; V was cut back by 5 bases and J by 6 bases. Germline assignment: CDR1 MDHEN and CDR2 SYDVKM. The CDR3 sequence: CASSGTGLAQPQHF. The CDR3 DNA reads as TGTGCCAGCAGTGGGACAGGGTTGGCTCAGCCCCAGCATTTT.

V and J are TRBV7-9 and TRBJ2-5; TRBD1 matches at 9 bases. The CDR3 runs to 18 residues. V trimming: 3 bases; J trimming: 5 bases; junction bases outside the gene matches: 16. Germline CDR1 SEHNR, CDR2 FQNEAQ (reference sequence). The CDR3 DNA is TGTGCCAGCAGCTTGTTTAGAGGGACAGGGTCAATTGAGGAGACCCAGTACTTC. Translated: CASSLFRGTGSIEETQYF.